Each of the 21 T cell receptor beta chains below was sequenced from the same sample in a study of blood T cell repertoires in COVID-19. Using immunoSEQ multiplex PCR, the repertoire was profiled, and TCRdb retains in-frame clones only, with some absent. The sample shows around 70,000 clones, roughly 78% of them seen only once. Sequenced: peripheral blood. Every receptor here comes from a man aged 60 to 75 with active or convalescent COVID-19.

CDR3 amino acids: CASSIGDRDNSPLHF. The DNA of the CDR3 is TGTGCCAGTAGTATCGGGGACAGGGATAATTCACCCCTCCACTTT. This chain uses TRBV19 with TRBJ1-6; 9 bases line up with TRBD1. Trimming removed 3 bases from V and 5 bases from J; junction bases left unmatched: 2. In germline, CDR1 is LNHDA, CDR2 SQIVND (reference sequence). This CDR3 is 15 amino acids long. Drawing the rest from reference TRBV19 and TRBJ1-6, the complete variable domain is DGGITQSPKYLFRKEGQNVTLSCEQNLNHDAMYWYRQDPGQGLRLIYYSQIVNDFQKGDIAEGYSVSREKKESFPLTVTSAQKNPTAFYLCASSIGDRDNSPLHFGNGTRLTVT.

This clone has ten or more counts. V and J are TRBV19 and TRBJ1-1; D gene ambiguous. The CDR3 runs 13 residues. V was clipped by 3 bases and J by 4 bases, with 9 bases between them. CDR1 and CDR2 from the germline V gene are LNHDA and SQIVND (reference sequence). In DNA form, the CDR3 reads TGTGCCAGTAGTATGACATTAGGCACTGAAGCTTTCTTT. It yields the protein CASSMTLGTEAFF.

This clone was detected a few times. This chain uses TRBV19 with TRBJ1-5, with a tentative D call TRBD1 (5 bases). V gave up 2 bases and J gave up 2 bases, with 10 bases separating them. Germline V gene sequence: CDR1 LNHDA, CDR2 SQIVND (reference sequence). The CDR3 contains 15 residues. Here the CDR3 reads CASSILRVGNQPQHF. As DNA, the CDR3 is TGTGCCAGTAGTATACTCAGGGTGGGCAATCAGCCCCAGCATTTT.

The chain is built from TRBV9 and TRBJ1-1, with unresolved D. The CDR3 is 14 residues long. V was shortened by 1 base and J by 0 bases, with 7 bases between the two germline ends. Per germline, CDR1 SGDLS and CDR2 YYNGEE. The CDR3 reads CASSVSGMNTEAFF. The CDR3 DNA reads TGTGCCAGCAGCGTATCGGGTATGAACACTGAAGCTTTCTTT.

The CDR3, as DNA: TGCGCCAGCAGCCAAGAACTAGCGGGGTACACAGATACGCAGTATTTT. Translated, it gives CASSQELAGYTDTQYF. The V call is TRBV4-1, the J call TRBJ2-3; 10 nucleotides line up with TRBD2. CDR3 size: 16 residues. Looked up from germline, CDR1 is MGHRA and CDR2 is YSYEKL. V dropped 0 bases and J dropped 2; count of bases not matched to a gene: 2.

This sequence joins TRBV2 and TRBJ2-5; 7 nucleotides match TRBD1. Looked up from germline, CDR1 is SNHLY and CDR2 is FYNNEI. J gave up 3 bases and V 10 bases, and 8 bases lay outside the gene matches. The CDR3 is 13 residues long. In nucleotides, the CDR3 is TGTGCCATCACCATTGACAGGGAAGAGACCCAGTACTTC. This sequence encodes CAITIDREETQYF. The full variable domain, completed using reference TRBV2 and TRBJ2-5, is EPEVTQTPSHQVTQMGQEVILRCVPISNHLYFYWYRQILGQKVEFLVSFYNNEISEKSEIFDDQFSVERPDGSNFTLKIRSTKLEDSAMYFCAITIDREETQYFGPGTRLLVL.

J is TRBJ2-2 and V is TRBV24-1; 7 positions match TRBD1. Germline CDR1 KGHDR, CDR2 SFDVKD. After removal of 2 bases from V and 0 bases from J, the junction contained 2 bases not matched to a gene. The CDR3 loop spans 16 amino acids. CDR3 region: CATSDWDSANTGELFF. The CDR3 DNA follows: TGTGCCACCAGTGATTGGGACAGCGCGAACACCGGGGAGCTGTTTTTT.

This clone turned up a few times. The chain links TRBV6-5 to TRBJ1-2; D is possibly TRBD1 (6 bases). Trimming cost V 6 bases and J 5 bases, with 16 bases left between them. This CDR3 has 14 residues. The germline V gene encodes CDR1 MNHEY and CDR2 SVGAGI. Here the CDR3 reads CASSPQGEGYGYTF. Written as DNA, the CDR3 is TGTGCCAGCAGCCCACAGGGAGAAGGGTATGGCTACACCTTC.

This chain joins TRBV5-4 and TRBJ1-2; 8 bases map to TRBD1. The CDR3 spans 13 residues. With V trimmed by 2 bases and J by 6 bases, 3 bases remained unmatched. CDR1 is SGHNT and CDR2 is YYREEE in the germline V gene (reference sequence). The CDR3 DNA sequence: TGTGCCAGCAGCTTCTCAGGGGGCGATGGCTACACCTTC. This translates into CASSFSGGDGYTF.

V usage is TRBV28 and J usage is TRBJ1-5, with D possibly matching TRBD1 (5 bases). Germline assignment: CDR1 MDHEN and CDR2 SYDVKM. Trimming took off 6 bases at V and 4 bases at J, with 13 bases between the two ends. There are 14 residues in the CDR3. The CDR3 DNA reads as TGTGCCAGCAGATCTGGGGGGGGGAATCAGCCCCAGCATTTT. Protein: CASRSGGGNQPQHF.

The chain uses TRBV5-6 and TRBJ1-2; D remains ambiguous. CDR3 length: 16 residues. Trimming took off 0 bases at V and 1 base at J, with 13 bases between the two ends. From germline, CDR1 is SGHDT and CDR2 YYEEEE. The CDR3 loop reads CASSLGGVNLNYGYTF. The DNA of the CDR3 is TGTGCCAGCAGCTTGGGGGGAGTTAACCTTAACTATGGCTACACCTTC.

This clone was observed a few times. The V gene is TRBV27, the J gene TRBJ2-1; 10 positions agree with TRBD2. CDR1 is MNHEY, CDR2 SMNVEV, per germline (reference sequence). The CDR3 totals 16 residues. Losses at the gene ends were 4 bases for V and 5 bases for J; bases not matched to a gene: 8. Written as DNA, the CDR3 is TGTGCCAGCAGTTCGGGGAGACTAGCGGGCAACAATGAGCAGTTCTTC. It translates to CASSSGRLAGNNEQFF.

J is TRBJ1-2 and V is TRBV28; 8 bases map to TRBD1. Germline trimming cut 4 bases from V and 4 bases from J; bases unmatched to any gene: 14. CDR3 length: 17 amino acids. Per the germline V gene, CDR1 is MDHEN and CDR2 is SYDVKM. CDR3 nucleotides: TGTGCCAGCAGTTGGGACGATCCCAGGGGGCAAGGCTATGGCTACACCTTC. It encodes CASSWDDPRGQGYGYTF.

The CDR3 loop is CASSDKGTGVSGNTIYF. The CDR3 bases are TGTGCCAGCAGCGATAAAGGGACAGGGGTTTCTGGAAACACCATATATTTT. V and J are TRBV7-9 and TRBJ1-3; 10 nucleotides line up with TRBD1. The CDR3 is 17 residues long. CDR1 and CDR2 (germline): SEHNR, FQNEAQ (reference sequence). Unmatched junction bases numbered 8, after V lost 5 bases and J lost 1 base.

This clone was seen a single time. This sample also contains other DNA sequences that code for the same CDR3. The chain links TRBV12-3 or TRBV12-4 to TRBJ1-1; no firm D call. The CDR3 spans 11 residues. V lost 1 base, J lost 7 bases, and 4 bases lay in between. CDR3 bases: TGTGCCAGCAGTTTAGGAGTTGAAGCTTTCTTT. Amino acid sequence: CASSLGVEAFF.

The chain has TRBV28 and TRBJ2-7; no clear D gene. There are 11 residues in the CDR3. Germline CDR1 and CDR2: MDHEN and SYDVKM. Trimming took off 8 bases at V and 3 bases at J, with 8 bases between the two ends. CDR3 nucleotides: TGTGCCAGCGGAGCCCTCTACGAGCAGTACTTC. It is translated as CASGALYEQYF.

The chain has TRBV6-5 and TRBJ2-7, with 7 bases matching TRBD2. Germline CDR1 reads MNHEY; CDR2 reads SVGAGI. Unmatched junction bases numbered 4, after V lost 8 bases and J lost 3 bases. This CDR3 has 12 amino acids. The CDR3 DNA follows: TGTGCCAGCGTCAGGGACTACTACGAGCAGTACTTC. Its protein product is CASVRDYYEQYF.

The chain carries TRBV2 and TRBJ1-3; D call uncertain. V was clipped by 6 bases and J by 0 bases, with 15 bases between them. This CDR3 contains 16 residues. From germline, CDR1 is SNHLY and CDR2 FYNNEI. CDR3 coding DNA: TGTGCCAGCAGAACGGGGTACACCCACTCTGGAAACACCATATATTTT. It yields the protein CASRTGYTHSGNTIYF.

The rearrangement joins TRBV18 to TRBJ1-1; D might be TRBD1 (6 bases). Per germline, CDR1 KGHSH and CDR2 LQKENI. The CDR3 is made up of 17 amino acids. Deletions cut 0 bases from V and 0 bases from J, with 14 bases between. The CDR3 is CASSPPRGNYMNTEAFF. The DNA of the CDR3 is TGTGCCAGCTCACCACCAAGGGGGAATTATATGAACACTGAAGCTTTCTTT.

V usage is TRBV19 and J usage is TRBJ1-2; 9 bases fit TRBD1. The length of the CDR3 is 15 residues. J lost 8 bases, V lost 0 bases, and 7 bases had no gene match. Looked up from germline, CDR1 is LNHDA and CDR2 is SQIVND (reference sequence). The CDR3 bases are TGTGCCAGTAGTATAGATATGGGACAGGGTACGGGCTACACCTTC. Encoded protein: CASSIDMGQGTGYTF.

The chain has TRBV2 and TRBJ1-2; D is unresolved. V gave up 1 base and J gave up 2 bases, with 5 bases separating them. The CDR3 runs 13 residues. The germline CDR1 and CDR2 sequences are SNHLY and FYNNEI. The CDR3 coding sequence is TGTGCCAGCAGTGAAGATCAGAACTATGGCTACACCTTC. Its protein product is CASSEDQNYGYTF.